This T cell receptor beta chain was sequenced for a study of regulatory T cells in long-lasting Graves disease. Looking at the study overall: Graves' patients, newly diagnosed, had taken antithyroid drugs under 3 months.

Indicated time point: newly diagnosed GD, antithyroid drugs for less than 3 months. PBMC-derived RNA was used for the TCR library. Peripheral blood, about 9 milliliters of it, was drawn into EDTA tubes. Germline CDR1 reads SGHDT; CDR2 reads YYEEEE. This CDR3 comprises 18 residues. The J segment lost 2 bases and the V segment lost 0 bases, leaving 13 bases of the junction unmatched. Arm-PCR of CDR3 regions and iRepertoire HTBI primers were the basis on which TCR beta libraries were built. Original data processing: Looking across samples, the authors found about 62 TRBV and approximately 14 TRBJ segments. TCRdb reprocessed the multiplex PCR reads via MiXCR and lists one record per CDR3 protein. In this record, the V and J calls reflect TCRdb's handling and not the investigators' own analysis. The data hold 550,000 to 600,000 distinct CDR3 sequences, with around 15% observed a single time. This sample was shared with a second study, whose subject was T cells in Graves' hyperthyroidism and ophthalmopathy. That investigation notes: Using the HTBI primer set, a first-round RT-PCR was run on the TCR CDR3.

This TCR came from a man aged 18 to 30 with Graves disease. The chain has TRBV5-6 and TRBJ2-7, with 8 nucleotides matching TRBD1. Sequences were derived from peripheral blood mononuclear cells (PBMCs), sampled at new diagnosis, from a patient treated with antithyroid drugs. The CDR3 nucleotides read TGTGCCAGCAGCTTGGGGGGGATTTTGGACAGGGAACCCTACGAGCAGTACTTC. Translating it yields CASSLGGILDREPYEQYF.